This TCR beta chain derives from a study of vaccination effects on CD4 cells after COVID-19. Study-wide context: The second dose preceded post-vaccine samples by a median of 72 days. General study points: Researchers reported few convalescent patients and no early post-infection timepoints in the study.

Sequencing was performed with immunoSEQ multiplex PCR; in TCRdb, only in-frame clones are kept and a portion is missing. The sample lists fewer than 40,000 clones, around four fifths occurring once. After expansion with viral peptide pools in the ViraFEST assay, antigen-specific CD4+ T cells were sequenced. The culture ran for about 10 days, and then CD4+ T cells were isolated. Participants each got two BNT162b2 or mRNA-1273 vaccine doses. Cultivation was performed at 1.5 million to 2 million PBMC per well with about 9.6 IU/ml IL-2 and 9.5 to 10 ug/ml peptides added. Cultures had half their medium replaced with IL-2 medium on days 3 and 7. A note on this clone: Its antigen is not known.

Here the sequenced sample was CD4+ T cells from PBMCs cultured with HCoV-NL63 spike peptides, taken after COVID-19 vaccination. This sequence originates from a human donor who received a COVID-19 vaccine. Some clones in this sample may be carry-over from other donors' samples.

The chain's CDR3 is CASSLKGVSNQPQHF. CDR3 bases: TGTGCCAGCAGTTTGAAGGGAGTAAGCAATCAGCCCCAGCATTTT. The chain recombines TRBV27 with TRBJ1-5; unclear D gene. This CDR3 has 15 amino acids. Trimming pared 3 bases from V and 1 base from J, leaving 10 bases between. The germline V gene encodes CDR1 MNHEY and CDR2 SMNVEV (reference sequence).